A single sample is the source of the 32 T cell receptor beta chains below, sequenced in a study of control samples from healthy donors and cancer patients. The data were produced by immunoSEQ multiplex PCR, yet TCRdb's version contains in-frame clones alone and is incomplete. The table includes about 160,000 clones, approximately 94% detected once. The material sequenced was PBMCs. These receptors originate from a man aged 55 to 70 with colorectal cancer.

The chain combines TRBV7-6 with TRBJ2-3; TRBD1 might be the D (5 bases). V was cut by 0 bases and J by 3 bases, with 7 bases left in between. This CDR3 is 14 amino acids long. Germline lookup yields CDR1 SGHVS and CDR2 FNYEAQ. The CDR3 loop reads CASSLAQGTDTQYF. The CDR3 nucleotides read TGTGCCAGCAGCTTAGCCCAGGGAACAGATACGCAGTATTTT.

V gene TRBV5-1 combines with J gene TRBJ2-3; 14 bases line up with TRBD2. This CDR3 spans 17 amino acids. The V gene end was trimmed by 4 bases and the J gene end by 3 bases; junction bases not matched to a gene: 7. Germline CDR1 is SGHRS and CDR2 is YFSETQ. The CDR3 DNA follows: TGCGCCAGCAGCCGACTAGCGGGGGGGCCGGGAACAGATACGCAGTATTTT. Translation: CASSRLAGGPGTDTQYF.

The chain has TRBV6-5 and TRBJ1-5; no definite D call. CDR3 length equals 14 residues. Germline V gene lookup returns CDR1 MNHEY and CDR2 SVGAGI. V dropped 7 bases and J dropped 3 bases, with 13 bases sitting between them. In DNA, the CDR3 is TGTGCCAGCACCGCGGACGGATTCAATCAGCCCCAGCATTTT. It translates to CASTADGFNQPQHF.

The gene calls are TRBV30 and TRBJ1-3; D is undetermined. Per the germline V gene, CDR1 is GTSNPN and CDR2 is SVGIG (reference sequence). Trimming pared 0 bases from V and 3 bases from J, leaving 3 bases between. The CDR3 length is 12 residues. The CDR3: CAWSVNGNTIYF. DNA of the CDR3: TGTGCCTGGAGTGTGAATGGAAACACCATATATTTT.

The chain carries TRBV28 and TRBJ1-2, with TRBD1 matching 10 bases. The trim removed 8 bases at V and 3 bases at J, leaving 12 bases unmatched. Germline V gives CDR1 MDHEN, CDR2 SYDVKM. This CDR3 is built from 16 residues. The CDR3 region is CASRRGTGVNDYGYTF. The CDR3 DNA sequence: TGTGCCAGCCGTCGAGGGACAGGGGTTAACGACTATGGCTACACCTTC.

The V and J genes are TRBV5-4 and TRBJ1-1; no firm D call. V dropped 2 bases and J dropped 5 bases, with 10 bases sitting between them. CDR1 and CDR2 (germline): SGHNT, YYREEE (reference sequence). The CDR3 extends over 13 amino acids. The CDR3 bases are TGTGCCAGCAGCTTCTTCGGGGTGACTGAAGCTTTCTTT. This translates into CASSFFGVTEAFF.

The chain is built from TRBV9 and TRBJ1-1; TRBD1 agrees at 7 bases. V was clipped by 4 bases and J by 5 bases; unmatched bases: 5. Germline values: CDR1 SGDLS, CDR2 YYNGEE. CDR3 size: 13 residues. The CDR3 DNA follows: TGTGCCAGCAGCTTCTGGACAGGAACTGAAGCTTTCTTT. Amino acid sequence: CASSFWTGTEAFF.

The chain links TRBV6-6 to TRBJ2-5; perhaps D is TRBD1 or TRBD2 (5 bases each). V was cut by 6 bases and J by 1 base, with 6 bases left in between. This CDR3 is 12 amino acids long. Germline V gene data show CDR1 as MNHNY and CDR2 as SVGAGI (reference sequence). CDR3 nucleotides: TGTGCCAGCAGCGGGACCCAAGAGACCCAGTACTTC. This gives the protein CASSGTQETQYF.

The J gene is TRBJ2-1, the V gene TRBV7-9; the match to TRBD2 covers 9 bases. The ends lost 8 bases at V and 5 bases at J; junction bases unmatched: 10. There are 15 residues in the CDR3. CDR1 is SEHNR and CDR2 is FQNEAQ in the germline V gene (reference sequence). The CDR3 is CASLRATSGNNEQFF. CDR3 coding DNA: TGTGCCAGCCTCCGCGCGACTAGCGGAAACAATGAGCAGTTCTTC.

This chain links TRBV7-9 with TRBJ1-3, with a possible D match to TRBD1 (5 bases). The CDR3 has 16 residues. Trimming took 2 bases from V and 0 from J, leaving 11 bases between them. Germline lookup yields CDR1 SEHNR and CDR2 FQNEAQ (reference sequence). DNA of the CDR3: TGTGCCAGCAGCTTAACAGGTGCCAGCTCTGGAAACACCATATATTTT. Amino acids: CASSLTGASSGNTIYF.

This clone came up a few times. The gene calls are TRBV2 and TRBJ2-1; unclear D gene. Germline V CDR1 and CDR2: SNHLY, FYNNEI. The ends were cut back, 3 bases at V and 9 bases at J, with 12 bases in the middle. This CDR3 is built from 13 residues. The CDR3 DNA follows: TGTGCCAGCAGTGAGGCCGAGCACGGTGAGCAGTTCTTC. This encodes CASSEAEHGEQFF. The variable domain in full, completed from reference TRBV2 and TRBJ2-1, reads EPEVTQTPSHQVTQMGQEVILRCVPISNHLYFYWYRQILGQKVEFLVSFYNNEISEKSEIFDDQFSVERPDGSNFTLKIRSTKLEDSAMYFCASSEAEHGEQFFGPGTRLTVL.

The rearrangement links TRBV19 to TRBJ1-1, with 9 bases lining up with TRBD1. The CDR3 consists of 15 residues. CDR1 is LNHDA, CDR2 SQIVND, per germline (reference sequence). The junction had 2 bases not matched to a gene; V was cut back by 3 bases and J by 0 bases. In DNA form, the CDR3 reads TGTGCCAGTAGTATCGGGGACAGGGTGAACACTGAAGCTTTCTTT. Protein sequence: CASSIGDRVNTEAFF. The full variable domain, with the rest looked up from reference TRBV19 and TRBJ1-1, is DGGITQSPKYLFRKEGQNVTLSCEQNLNHDAMYWYRQDPGQGLRLIYYSQIVNDFQKGDIAEGYSVSREKKESFPLTVTSAQKNPTAFYLCASSIGDRVNTEAFFGQGTRLTVV.

This chain joins TRBV19 and TRBJ1-5; D not resolved. The CDR3 totals 15 residues. Trimming took off 5 bases at V and 3 bases at J, with 14 bases between the two ends. Germline CDR1 is LNHDA and CDR2 is SQIVND (reference sequence). The CDR3 nucleotides are TGTGCCAGTAGTGGCTACGACGGCTCCAATCAGCCCCAGCATTTT. This translates into CASSGYDGSNQPQHF. Drawing the rest from reference TRBV19 and TRBJ1-5, the complete variable domain is DGGITQSPKYLFRKEGQNVTLSCEQNLNHDAMYWYRQDPGQGLRLIYYSQIVNDFQKGDIAEGYSVSREKKESFPLTVTSAQKNPTAFYLCASSGYDGSNQPQHFGDGTRLSIL.

The chain combines TRBV9 with TRBJ2-7; 8 positions agree with TRBD1. This CDR3 contains 14 residues. CDR1 is SGDLS and CDR2 is YYNGEE in the germline V gene. The V gene end was trimmed by 4 bases and the J gene end by 3 bases; junction bases not matched to a gene: 6. The CDR3 is CASSYPGQVYEQYF. The DNA for the CDR3 is TGTGCCAGCAGCTACCCGGGACAGGTCTACGAGCAGTACTTC.

V usage is TRBV19 and J usage is TRBJ2-2, with 7 bases fitting TRBD1. The CDR3 spans 14 residues. The germline CDR1 and CDR2 sequences are LNHDA and SQIVND (reference sequence). Germline trimming cut 7 bases from V and 7 bases from J; bases unmatched to any gene: 9. Here the CDR3 reads CASTRQGLSGELFF. The CDR3 DNA is TGTGCCAGTACCCGACAGGGCTTAAGCGGGGAGCTGTTTTTT.

The chain couples TRBV21-1 to TRBJ1-1; the D call in the table, TRBD1, was not verified against the DNA. TRBV21-1 is an annotated pseudogene. This CDR3 spans 17 amino acids. The CDR3 loop reads CASSKGFRLTPNTEAFF. CDR3 bases: TGTGCCAGCAGCAAAGGATTCAGGTTGACCCCTAACACTGAAGCTTTCTTT.

The chain couples TRBV5-6 to TRBJ2-5; D is perhaps TRBD1 or TRBD2 (5 bases each). This CDR3 region has 14 residues. V lost 4 bases and J 4 bases, leaving 14 bases between the germline ends. Per the germline V gene, CDR1 is SGHDT and CDR2 is YYEEEE. The CDR3 loop is CASSPGTWGETQYF. The CDR3 region has the DNA TGTGCCAGCAGCCCCGGGACCTGGGGAGAGACCCAGTACTTC.

The rearrangement joins TRBV30 to TRBJ1-4, with D possibly matching TRBD1 (5 bases). V was trimmed by 7 bases and J by 0 bases, leaving 9 bases between them. The germline gives CDR1 GTSNPN, CDR2 SVGIG (reference sequence). The CDR3 consists of 13 residues. CDR3 in amino acids: CASMTATNEKLFF. CDR3 nucleotide sequence: TGTGCCTCCATGACAGCAACTAATGAAAAACTGTTTTTT.

This clone has just one count. The rearrangement joins TRBV6-5 to TRBJ2-3; possible D gene TRBD1, 6 bases. The germline V gene encodes CDR1 MNHEY and CDR2 SVGAGI. The V end was cut by 0 bases, the J end by 4 bases, with 11 bases between. The CDR3 contains 15 residues. The CDR3 coding sequence is TGTGCCAGCAGTTACTCCTCAGGGGCAGCAGATACGCAGTATTTT. It codes for CASSYSSGAADTQYF.

The chain joins TRBV29-1 to TRBJ2-2; no reliable D call. This CDR3 has 14 residues. V lost 5 bases, J lost 1 base, and 11 bases lay in between. CDR1 and CDR2 from the germline V gene are SQVTM and ANQGSEA. Here the CDR3 DNA reads TGCAGCGTTACCAATATATTGAACACCGGGGAGCTGTTTTTT. The encoded protein is CSVTNILNTGELFF.

V usage is TRBV6-2 or TRBV6-3 and J usage is TRBJ2-7; 8 positions agree with TRBD1. CDR1 is MNHEY and CDR2 is SVGEGT in the germline V gene. The V and J ends lost 5 bases and 0 bases, in that order; junction bases with no gene match: 9. The CDR3 extends over 16 amino acids. The CDR3 is CASSRSQGAFSYEQYF. CDR3 nucleotide sequence: TGTGCCAGCAGTAGAAGTCAGGGGGCTTTCTCCTACGAGCAGTACTTC.

The gene calls are TRBV5-1 and TRBJ2-3; 10 bases line up with TRBD2. From germline, CDR1 is SGHRS and CDR2 YFSETQ. V gave up 1 base and J gave up 11 bases; unmatched junction bases: 4. This CDR3 has 13 residues. The CDR3 sequence is CASSLTSGAQQYF. The CDR3, as DNA: TGCGCCAGCAGCTTGACTAGCGGGGCACAGCAGTATTTT.

The chain carries TRBV7-9 and TRBJ2-1; D unresolved. V was pared by 5 bases and J by 15 bases, with 17 bases between. The CDR3 is 12 residues long. Germline CDR1 and CDR2: SEHNR and FQNEAQ (reference sequence). CDR3 in amino acids: CASSPSTDKLFF. CDR3 DNA: TGTGCCAGCAGCCCCAGTACGGATAAACTGTTCTTC.

This chain uses TRBV11-3 with TRBJ1-5; D may be TRBD1 (5 bases). This CDR3 spans 16 amino acids. V was shortened by 3 bases and J by 0 bases, with 12 bases between the two germline ends. Germline values: CDR1 SGHNT, CDR2 YENEEA. The CDR3 DNA is TGTGCCAGCAGCTTTTTGCGACAGACTAGCAATCAGCCCCAGCATTTT. Its protein is CASSFLRQTSNQPQHF.

The chain employs TRBV2 and TRBJ1-3; no reliable D call. V was trimmed by 1 base and J by 0 bases, leaving 4 bases between them. The CDR3 is made up of 14 amino acids. The germline V gene encodes CDR1 SNHLY and CDR2 FYNNEI. The CDR3 sequence is CASSEESSGNTIYF. CDR3 DNA: TGTGCCAGCAGTGAAGAGAGCTCTGGAAACACCATATATTTT. Looking up the rest from reference TRBV2 and TRBJ1-3 gives the full variable domain: EPEVTQTPSHQVTQMGQEVILRCVPISNHLYFYWYRQILGQKVEFLVSFYNNEISEKSEIFDDQFSVERPDGSNFTLKIRSTKLEDSAMYFCASSEESSGNTIYFGEGSWLTVV.

V usage is TRBV11-2 and J usage is TRBJ1-5, with 8 bases fitting TRBD1. J gave up 0 bases and V 6 bases, and 10 bases lay outside the gene matches. This CDR3 has 17 residues. The germline CDR1 and CDR2 sequences are SGHAT and FQNNGV. The CDR3 nucleotides are TGTGCCAGCAGTAGCGGACAGGGAACGCATAGCAATCAGCCCCAGCATTTT. Translating gives CASSSGQGTHSNQPQHF.

The V gene is TRBV14, the J gene TRBJ1-5; D gene uncertain. The CDR3 length is 16 residues. Trimming removed 0 bases at V and 3 bases at J, with 12 bases between. CDR1 is SGHDN, CDR2 FVKESK, per germline. The CDR3 protein is CASSQERSVHNQPQHF. The CDR3 DNA reads as TGTGCCAGCAGCCAAGAACGGTCAGTACACAATCAGCCCCAGCATTTT.

The gene calls are TRBV3-1 (or the pseudogene TRBV3-2) and TRBJ1-1; D not resolved. Germline-derived CDR1 and CDR2 are LGHDT and YNNKEL (reference sequence). V was clipped by 6 bases and J by 6 bases, with 14 bases between them. The CDR3 covers 13 residues. The CDR3 loop reads CASRPYCEAEAFF. CDR3 DNA: TGTGCCAGCAGACCATATTGCGAGGCTGAAGCTTTCTTT.

The J gene is TRBJ2-1, the V gene TRBV13, with 14 bases that match TRBD2. Germline trimming cut 5 bases from V and 0 bases from J; bases unmatched to any gene: 6. The CDR3 has 18 amino acids. Germline V gene sequence: CDR1 PRHDT, CDR2 FYEKMQ (reference sequence). Here the CDR3 reads CASSPGLAGGGSYNEQFF. CDR3 sequence (DNA): TGTGCCAGCAGCCCTGGACTAGCGGGGGGCGGCTCCTACAATGAGCAGTTCTTC.

This chain uses TRBV6-5 with TRBJ2-7; 10 bases are shared with TRBD1. Germline values: CDR1 MNHEY, CDR2 SVGAGI. V lost 0 bases, J lost 1 base, and 0 bases stayed unmatched. This CDR3 comprises 15 residues. CDR3 nucleotides: TGTGCCAGCAGTTACTCGGGACAGGGGTCCTACGAGCAGTACTTC. Translated, it gives CASSYSGQGSYEQYF.

The chain has TRBV6-2 or TRBV6-3 and TRBJ1-1, with D hard to call. The germline gives CDR1 MNHEY, CDR2 SVGEGT. This CDR3 is built from 13 residues. Trimming took 6 bases from V and 0 from J, leaving 8 bases between them. In DNA form, the CDR3 reads TGTGCCAGCAGCGGACGGTTGAACACTGAAGCTTTCTTT. This translates into CASSGRLNTEAFF.

The chain couples TRBV28 to TRBJ1-2, with a tentative D call TRBD1 (5 bases). The germline V gene has CDR1 MDHEN and CDR2 SYDVKM. There are 14 residues in the CDR3. The V end lost 8 bases, the J end lost 8 bases, and 21 bases lay between the germline ends. The CDR3 is CASGTGTAEDGYTF. CDR3 DNA sequence: TGTGCCAGCGGAACCGGGACTGCAGAGGACGGCTACACCTTC.